This T cell receptor (beta chain) is drawn from a study of T-cell memory formation after mild COVID-19. This clonotype was seen only a few times. The antigen remains undetermined. A 5'RACE reaction primed in the constant segment made cDNA libraries of TCR alpha and TCR beta, and these carried sample barcodes and UMIs. TCRdb passed the 5' RACE reads through MiXCR, listing each CDR3 protein once. The sample holds roughly 100,000 distinct CDR3 sequences, around an eighth seen once. Germline CDR1 reads MGHRA; CDR2 reads YSYEKL. The ends lost 5 bases at V and 4 bases at J; junction bases unmatched: 8. The CDR3 extends over 16 amino acids. General study results and limits: Confirmation of SARS-CoV-2 specificity was lacking for second-wave clones peaking day 37. Some SARS-CoV-2-responding clones were already detected in memory before infection.

The sample taken for sequencing was PBMCs or a T cell subset sorted from them (not recorded which). V is TRBV4-1 and J is TRBJ2-3, with 11 bases matching TRBD2. The receptor was isolated from an adult woman who had mild COVID-19 (a few samples of this study predate the infection). Cell type and time point are not known. CDR3 amino acids: CASSSLSGGASDTQYF. CDR3 bases: TGCGCCAGCAGCTCTCTTAGCGGGGGGGCCTCAGATACGCAGTATTTT.